Sequencing of this T cell receptor (beta chain) was carried out in a study of human T cells and chemical hapten exposure. TCRdb reanalysed the RACE reads using MiXCR and keeps one entry per CDR3 protein. The sample gives around 74,000 distinct CDR3 sequences, about 31% of which show up once; 7.5% to 10% is in the top ten. Time point indicated: patch test 1, 2 weeks after DPC sensitization. Stated treatment: therapeutic diphenylcyclopropenone sensitization with weekly scalp DPC. V dropped 1 base and J dropped 7 bases, with 10 bases sitting between them. The CDR3 has 14 residues. Germline V CDR1 and CDR2: SGHTA, FQGNSA.

This sequence joins TRBV7-2 and TRBJ1-4; D is uncertain. The sample here was whole blood, taken in connection with sensitization to the hapten diphenylcyclopropenone (DPC). The source of this sequence is a man in his forties or fifties with alopecia areata. Some clones in this sample may be carry-over from other donors' samples. The CDR3 DNA is TGTGCCAGCAGCTTAGGGCGTTGGGGTGAAAAACTGTTTTTT. It translates to CASSLGRWGEKLFF.